The sequence of this T cell receptor beta chain was determined in a study of T cells after yellow fever vaccination. Points from the study as a whole: Abundant clonotypes from the bulk population could have been carried over as contaminants into FACS-sorted repertoires. Among all clonotypes, a small share was observed in both CD4 and CD8 compartments. Most primary-vaccination clones reappeared after the booster (more than 95% CD4, approximately 88% CD8).

They built TCR cDNA with 5'RACE template switching, a step that put in a universal primer site and UMIs. TCRdb re-analysed the 5' RACE reads in MiXCR, keeping a single row per CDR3 protein. The sample shows some 320,000 distinct CDR3 sequences, around 4.4% of them seen only once. This clonotype has at least ten counts. Its cognate antigen is unknown. The CDR3 length is 15 residues. Trimming shortened V by 5 bases and J by 0 bases, and 12 bases separated the two germline ends. The specimen comprised PBMCs, sampled 15 days after the yellow fever booster vaccination. The V gene is TRBV12-3 or TRBV12-4, the J gene TRBJ2-3, with D perhaps given as TRBD1 or TRBD2 (6 bases each). This clonotype was obtained from a man aged 18-30 years who received the YFV17D yellow fever vaccine. As DNA, the CDR3 is TGTGCCAGCAGTCCCCGGGGGCTTAGCACAGATACGCAGTATTTT. Its protein product is CASSPRGLSTDTQYF.